The rows below give T cell receptor beta chains drawn from one sample of a study of beta chain features in type 1 diabetes. Clones were read by immunoSEQ multiplex PCR, and TCRdb kept only the in-frame ones, dropping some. The data hold 620,000 or so clones, with around 15% observed a single time. The sequencing input was naive CD4+ T cells from blood. These TCRs come from a man between 18 and 35 years old in good health. Each CDR3 is given with its conserved first and last residue. A D gene is named only where the DNA matches it firmly. The size of a clone is reported for some rows only, either as once, few or many, or as a class for expanded clones.

D gene	V gene	J gene	clone size	CDR3 protein	CDR3 DNA
TRBD1	TRBV14	TRBJ2-3	many	CASSPGQGEGTDTQYF	TGTGCCAGCAGCCCTGGACAGGGGGAGGGCACAGATACGCAGTATTTT
-	TRBV5-4	TRBJ2-1	few	CASSFASDPSYNEQFF	TGTGCCAGCAGCTTCGCGAGTGACCCCTCCTACAATGAGCAGTTCTTC
-	TRBV7-2	TRBJ1-2	-	CASSLLQGGGYTF	TGTGCCAGCAGCCTATTACAGGGTGGTGGCTACACCTTC
-	TRBV25-1	TRBJ1-2	-	CASSEGGASVNYGYTF	TGTGCCAGCAGTGAAGGTGGCGCGTCTGTAAACTATGGCTACACCTTC
-	TRBV11-2	TRBJ2-5	-	CASSSSRGQYQETQYF	TGTGCCAGCAGCTCCAGCCGAGGGCAGTACCAAGAGACCCAGTACTTC
-	TRBV28	TRBJ2-3	-	CASSTPTRRADTQYF	TGTGCCAGCAGTACACCGACTAGAAGGGCAGATACGCAGTATTTT
-	TRBV11-2	TRBJ1-1	few	CASSLFSANTEAFF	TGTGCCAGCAGCTTATTTTCAGCGAACACTGAAGCTTTCTTT
-	TRBV7-2	TRBJ2-7	-	CASSLGPKLIDSYEQYF	TGTGCCAGCAGCTTAGGCCCGAAACTAATTGACTCCTACGAGCAGTACTTC
TRBD2	TRBV11-2	TRBJ2-3	-	CASSPRLAGTDTQYF	TGTGCCAGCAGCCCAAGACTAGCGGGGACAGATACGCAGTATTTT
TRBD1	TRBV5-1	TRBJ2-5	once	CASSLATGGMETQYF	TGCGCCAGCAGCTTGGCCACAGGGGGCATGGAGACCCAGTACTTC